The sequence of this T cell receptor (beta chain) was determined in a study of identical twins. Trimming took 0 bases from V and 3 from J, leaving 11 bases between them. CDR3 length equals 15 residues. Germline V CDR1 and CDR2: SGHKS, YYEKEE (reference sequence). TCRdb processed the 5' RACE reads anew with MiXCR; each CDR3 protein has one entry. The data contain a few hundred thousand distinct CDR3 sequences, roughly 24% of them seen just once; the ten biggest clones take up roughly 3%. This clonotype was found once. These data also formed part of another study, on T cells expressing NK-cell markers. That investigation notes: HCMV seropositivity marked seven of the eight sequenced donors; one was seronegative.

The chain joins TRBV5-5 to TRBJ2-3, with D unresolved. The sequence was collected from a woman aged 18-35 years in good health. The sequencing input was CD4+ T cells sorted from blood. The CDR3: CASSLDPQNTDTQYF. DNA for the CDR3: TGTGCCAGCAGCTTGGATCCACAGAATACAGATACGCAGTATTTT.